This T cell receptor beta chain was sequenced during a study of blood T cell repertoires in COVID-19. The CDR3 is 14 residues long. Per the germline V gene, CDR1 is KGHSH and CDR2 is LQKENI. V lost 6 bases and J lost 1, with 12 bases in between. Clones were sequenced by immunoSEQ multiplex PCR, and TCRdb holds only the in-frame ones, with some missing. This table holds around 270,000 clones, 84% found once. The clonotype was recovered from a woman aged 40 to 55 who had recovered from COVID-19. This chain connects TRBV18 to TRBJ1-1; no clear D gene. The sequenced sample consisted of peripheral blood. The CDR3, as DNA: TGTGCCAGCTCCTCTTCGGGAGGGAACACTGAAGCTTTCTTT. It codes for CASSSSGGNTEAFF. The variable domain in full, completed from reference TRBV18 and TRBJ1-1, reads NAGVMQNPRHLVRRRGQEARLRCSPMKGHSHVYWYRQLPEEGLKFMVYLQKENIIDESGMPKERFSAEFPKEGPSILRIQQVVRGDSAAYFCASSSSGGNTEAFFGQGTRLTVV.